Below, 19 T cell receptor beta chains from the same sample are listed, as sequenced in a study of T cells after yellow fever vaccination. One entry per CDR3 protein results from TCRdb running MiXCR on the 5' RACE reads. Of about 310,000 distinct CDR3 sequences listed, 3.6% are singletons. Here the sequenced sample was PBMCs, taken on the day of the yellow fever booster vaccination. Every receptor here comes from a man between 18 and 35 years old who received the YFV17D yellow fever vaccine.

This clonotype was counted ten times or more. The CDR3 bases are TGTGCCATCTATAATCGGGACAGCCTCAATCAGCCCCAGCATTTT. Translating gives CAIYNRDSLNQPQHF. This chain links TRBV21-1 with TRBJ1-5; the D call TRBD1 from the table was never checked on the DNA. TRBV21-1 is a listed pseudogene. This CDR3 spans 15 amino acids.

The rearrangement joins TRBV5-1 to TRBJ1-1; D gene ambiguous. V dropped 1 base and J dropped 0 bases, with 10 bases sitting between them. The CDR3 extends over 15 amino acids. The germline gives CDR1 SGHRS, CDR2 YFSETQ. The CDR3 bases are TGCGCCAGCAGCTTGATTGGCAGATTGAACACTGAAGCTTTCTTT. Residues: CASSLIGRLNTEAFF.

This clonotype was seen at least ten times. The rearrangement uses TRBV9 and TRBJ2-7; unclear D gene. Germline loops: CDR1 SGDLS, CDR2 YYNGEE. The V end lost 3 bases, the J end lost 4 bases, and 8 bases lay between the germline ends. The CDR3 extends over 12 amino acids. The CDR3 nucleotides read TGTGCCAGCAGCGGCCTCCTTTACGAGCAGTACTTC. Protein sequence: CASSGLLYEQYF.

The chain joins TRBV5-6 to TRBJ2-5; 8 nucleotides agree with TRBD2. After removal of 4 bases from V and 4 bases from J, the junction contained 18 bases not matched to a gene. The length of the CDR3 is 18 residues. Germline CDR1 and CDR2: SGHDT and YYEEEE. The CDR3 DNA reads TGTGCCAGCAGCACCGACCCTCCGGGACTAGTTGCAAGAGAGACCCAGTACTTC. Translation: CASSTDPPGLVARETQYF.

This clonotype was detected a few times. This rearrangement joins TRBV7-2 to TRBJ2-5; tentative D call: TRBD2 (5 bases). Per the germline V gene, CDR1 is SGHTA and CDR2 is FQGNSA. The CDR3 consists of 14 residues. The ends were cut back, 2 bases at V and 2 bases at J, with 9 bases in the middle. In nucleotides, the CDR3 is TGTGCCAGCAGCTTAAATTGGGAGCAAGAGACCCAGTACTTC. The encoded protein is CASSLNWEQETQYF. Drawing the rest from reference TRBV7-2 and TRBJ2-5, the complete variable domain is GAGVSQSPSNKVTEKGKDVELRCDPISGHTALYWYRQSLGQGLEFLIYFQGNSAPDKSGLPSDRFSAERTGGSVSTLTIQRTQQEDSAVYLCASSLNWEQETQYFGPGTRLLVL.

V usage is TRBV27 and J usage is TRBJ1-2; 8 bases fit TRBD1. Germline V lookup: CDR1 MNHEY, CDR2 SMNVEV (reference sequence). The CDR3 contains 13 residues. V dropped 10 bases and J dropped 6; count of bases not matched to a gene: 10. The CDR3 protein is CATQRDRYHGYTF. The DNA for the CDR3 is TGTGCCACCCAGCGGGACAGGTATCATGGCTACACCTTC.

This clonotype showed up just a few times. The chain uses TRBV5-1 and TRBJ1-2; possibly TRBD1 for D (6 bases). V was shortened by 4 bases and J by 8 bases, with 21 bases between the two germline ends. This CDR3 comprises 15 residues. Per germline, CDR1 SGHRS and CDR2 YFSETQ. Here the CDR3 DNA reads TGCGCCAGCAGCCCCCTAGTCGGGGGGCAAAGAGGCTACACCTTC. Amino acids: CASSPLVGGQRGYTF.

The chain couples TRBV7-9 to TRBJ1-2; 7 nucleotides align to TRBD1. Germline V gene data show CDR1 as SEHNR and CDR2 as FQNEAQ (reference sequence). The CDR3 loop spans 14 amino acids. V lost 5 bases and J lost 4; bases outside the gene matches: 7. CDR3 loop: CASSRQGKAYGYTF. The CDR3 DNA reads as TGTGCCAGCAGCCGACAGGGCAAGGCCTATGGCTACACCTTC.

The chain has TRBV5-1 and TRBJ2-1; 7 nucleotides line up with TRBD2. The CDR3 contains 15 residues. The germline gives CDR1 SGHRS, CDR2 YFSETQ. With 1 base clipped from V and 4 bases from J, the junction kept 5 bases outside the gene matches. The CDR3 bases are TGCGCCAGCAGCTTGCTAGCGGACCCTTACAATGAGCAGTTCTTC. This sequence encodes CASSLLADPYNEQFF.

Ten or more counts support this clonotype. The chain's CDR3 is CASSPYLGAYEQFF. The DNA of the CDR3 is TGTGCCAGCAGCCCTTATCTCGGTGCCTATGAGCAGTTCTTC. The chain links TRBV7-2 to TRBJ2-1; D is uncertain. This CDR3 region has 14 residues. V was pared by 5 bases and J by 8 bases, with 16 bases between. CDR1 is SGHTA, CDR2 FQGNSA, per germline.

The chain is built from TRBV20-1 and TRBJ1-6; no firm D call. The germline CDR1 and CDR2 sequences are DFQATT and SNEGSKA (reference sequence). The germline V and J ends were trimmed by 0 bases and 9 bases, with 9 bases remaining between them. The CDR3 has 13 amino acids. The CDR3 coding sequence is TGCAGTGCTAGAGATGTACCCCGTTCACCCCTCCACTTT. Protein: CSARDVPRSPLHF.

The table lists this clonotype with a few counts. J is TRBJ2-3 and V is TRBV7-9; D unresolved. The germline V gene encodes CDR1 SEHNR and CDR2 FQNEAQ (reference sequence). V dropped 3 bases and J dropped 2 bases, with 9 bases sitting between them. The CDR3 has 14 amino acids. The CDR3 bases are TGTGCCAGCAGCTTCGGTCTTAACACAGATACGCAGTATTTT. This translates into CASSFGLNTDTQYF.

CDR3 DNA: TGTGCCAGCTCACCGGGGACATGGGCTAGCAATCAGCCCCAGCATTTT. Amino acid sequence: CASSPGTWASNQPQHF. V and J are TRBV18 and TRBJ1-5; D might be TRBD1 (6 bases). Trimming took 3 bases from V and 0 from J, leaving 12 bases between them. Germline CDR1 and CDR2: KGHSH and LQKENI. The CDR3 totals 16 residues.

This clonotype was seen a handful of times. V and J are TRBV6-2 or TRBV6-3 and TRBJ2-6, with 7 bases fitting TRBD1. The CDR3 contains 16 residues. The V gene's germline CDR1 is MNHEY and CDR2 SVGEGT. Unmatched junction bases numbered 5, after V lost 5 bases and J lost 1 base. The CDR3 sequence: CASSTDRESGANVLTF. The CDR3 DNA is TGTGCCAGCAGTACCGACAGGGAGTCTGGGGCCAACGTCCTGACTTTC.

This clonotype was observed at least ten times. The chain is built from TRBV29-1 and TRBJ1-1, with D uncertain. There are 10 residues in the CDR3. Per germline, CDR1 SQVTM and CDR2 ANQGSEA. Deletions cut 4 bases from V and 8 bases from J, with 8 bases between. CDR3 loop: CSVVGSEAFF. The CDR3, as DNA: TGCAGCGTTGTAGGCAGCGAAGCTTTCTTT. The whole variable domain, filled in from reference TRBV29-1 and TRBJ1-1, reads SAVISQKPSRDICQRGTSLTIQCQVDSQVTMMFWYRQQPGQSLTLIATANQGSEATYESGFVIDKFPISRPNLTFSTLTVSNMSPEDSSIYLCSVVGSEAFFGQGTRLTVV.

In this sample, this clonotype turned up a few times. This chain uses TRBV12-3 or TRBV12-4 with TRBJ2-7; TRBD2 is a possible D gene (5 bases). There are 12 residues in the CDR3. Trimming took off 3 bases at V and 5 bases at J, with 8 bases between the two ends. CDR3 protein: CASSFSGNEQYV. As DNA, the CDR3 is TGTGCCAGCAGTTTCTCCGGGAACGAGCAGTACGTC.

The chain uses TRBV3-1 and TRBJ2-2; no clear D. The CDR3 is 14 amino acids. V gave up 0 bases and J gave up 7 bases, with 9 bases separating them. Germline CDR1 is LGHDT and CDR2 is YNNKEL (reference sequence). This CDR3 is CASSQEYGNGELFF. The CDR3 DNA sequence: TGTGCCAGCAGCCAAGAATATGGAAACGGGGAGCTGTTTTTT.

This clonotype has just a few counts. The CDR3 here is CASSYSTGGAFLHF. The CDR3 DNA is TGTGCCAGCAGTTACTCGACAGGGGGAGCGTTCCTCCACTTT. V gene TRBV6-5 combines with J gene TRBJ1-6; 9 positions agree with TRBD1. The CDR3 length is 14 residues. Germline lookup yields CDR1 MNHEY and CDR2 SVGAGI. V gave up 0 bases and J gave up 15 bases; unmatched junction bases: 6.

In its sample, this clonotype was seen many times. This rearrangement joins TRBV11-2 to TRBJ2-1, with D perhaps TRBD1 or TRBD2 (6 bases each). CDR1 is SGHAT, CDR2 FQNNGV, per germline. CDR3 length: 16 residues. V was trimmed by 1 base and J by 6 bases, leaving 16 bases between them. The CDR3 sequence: CASSLVSGGIVNEQFF. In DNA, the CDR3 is TGTGCCAGCAGCTTAGTATCCGGGGGCATAGTCAATGAGCAGTTCTTC.